This section outlines one TCR beta chain sequence together with its context. Its specificity is not known. Assay used: immunoSEQ multiplex PCR; TCRdb lists only in-frame clones, some missing. The table includes some 40,000 clones, roughly four fifths detected once. This record comes from a study of radiotherapy plus CTLA-4 blockade in lung cancer. Study-wide context: Objective response rate was about 20%; disease control rate, about 28%. Study observations and caveats: Alongside interferon-beta, early blood T cell clone dynamics were reportedly the best predictor of response. TCR clones from tumors expanded in blood after radiotherapy plus ipilimumab.

Germline-derived CDR1 and CDR2 are MNHEY and SVGAGI. The CDR3 length is 13 residues. V was clipped by 6 bases and J by 9 bases; unmatched bases: 8. Focal radiation plus CTLA-4 blockade with ipilimumab was administered to patients who had chemo-refractory metastatic non-small-cell lung cancer. The chain links TRBV6-5 to TRBJ2-1, with TRBD2 matching over 7 bases. The sequencing here drew on peripheral blood, taken from a patient treated with radiotherapy plus ipilimumab. The sequence was obtained from a human donor with non-small cell lung cancer whose response to radiotherapy plus ipilimumab could not be evaluated. The CDR3 spells CASRTDGGIEQFF. As DNA, the CDR3 is TGTGCCAGCAGGACGGACGGGGGGATTGAGCAGTTCTTC.